This paragraph covers one T cell receptor (beta chain) sequence. The antigen is unknown. V lost 2 bases and J lost 13, with 15 bases in between. Looked up from germline, CDR1 is SGHTA and CDR2 is FQGNSA. The CDR3 sequence is 13 residues long. The entry originates in a study of OX40 agonist ivuxolimab in advanced cancers. At the level of the study: While on treatment, patients had intravenous ivuxolimab at 0.01 to 10 mg/kg every 2 weeks. Dose-escalation patients suffered from hepatocellular carcinoma, melanoma, renal cell or head and neck cancer. Partial responses occurred in three patients (one hepatocellular carcinoma, two cutaneous melanoma).

Study-level findings and limits: At doses 0.1 to 3.0 mg/kg, CD4+ and CD8+ clones expanded.

The table came from immunoSEQ multiplex PCR; TCRdb's copy has only in-frame clones and leaves some out. The repertoire holds 35,000 to 55,000 clones, with approximately 88% as singletons. The TCR sequence derives from an adult with an advanced solid tumor such as melanoma, head and neck, liver or kidney cancer. This chain joins TRBV7-2 and TRBJ2-1; possible D gene TRBD1, 5 bases. The sample consisted of CD4+ or CD8+ T cells sorted from blood, taken in a trial of the OX40 agonist ivuxolimab. The CDR3 sequence is CASSLNQGQGQFF. Written as DNA, the CDR3 is TGTGCCAGCAGCTTAAATCAGGGCCAGGGTCAGTTCTTC.